This T cell receptor (beta chain) was captured by sequencing in a study of CD8+CD57+ T cells in acquired aplastic anemia. Study in general: Researchers reported that healthy donors averaged roughly 10 million reads for CD4+ cells. Overall study results and limits: Patients and controls shared roughly 30 CD8+ CDR3 sequences, which appeared highly expressed in patients and within their immunodominant clones.

It was genomic DNA that served as the template for profiling TCR beta VDJ and CDR3. TCRdb independently ran MiXCR on the reads; one entry per CDR3 protein. This table holds about 220,000 distinct CDR3 sequences, around 32% found once. Ten or more counts support this clonotype. What it binds is not known. The receptor was derived from a human donor in good health, serving as a control. The specimen sequenced was sorted CD4+, CD8+, or CD8+CD57+ T cells (not recorded which) from PBMCs.

CDR3 region: CASNRDVGTDTQYF. The CDR3 nucleotides are TGTGCCAGCAATCGGGACGTGGGCACAGATACGCAGTATTTT. The gene calls are TRBV2 and TRBJ2-3, with D perhaps given as TRBD1 or TRBD2 (5 bases each). Germline lookup yields CDR1 SNHLY and CDR2 FYNNEI. Trimming cost V 7 bases and J 1 base, with 12 bases left between them. This CDR3 contains 14 residues.